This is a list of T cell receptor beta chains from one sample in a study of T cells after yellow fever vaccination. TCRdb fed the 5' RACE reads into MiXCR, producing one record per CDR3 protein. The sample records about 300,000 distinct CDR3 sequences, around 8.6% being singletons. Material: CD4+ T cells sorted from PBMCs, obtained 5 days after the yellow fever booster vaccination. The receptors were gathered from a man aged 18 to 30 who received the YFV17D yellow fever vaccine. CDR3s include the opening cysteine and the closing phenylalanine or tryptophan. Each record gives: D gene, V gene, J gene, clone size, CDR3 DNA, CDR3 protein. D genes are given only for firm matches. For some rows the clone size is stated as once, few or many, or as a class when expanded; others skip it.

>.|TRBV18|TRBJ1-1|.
TGTGCCAGCTCACCAACCGGGGGCACTGAAGCTTTCTTT
CASSPTGGTEAFF
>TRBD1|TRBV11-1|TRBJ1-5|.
TGTGCCAGCAGCTTAGGACAGGGGGCCGGGAGCAATCAGCCCCAGCATTTT
CASSLGQGAGSNQPQHF
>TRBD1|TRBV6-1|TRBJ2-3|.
TGTGCCACTCACCGGGACAGGGGCACAGATACGCAGTATTTT
CATHRDRGTDTQYF
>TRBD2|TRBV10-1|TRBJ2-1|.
TGCGCCAGCAGTGAGAGCGGGGGGGCCGGGAATGAGCAGTTCTTC
CASSESGGAGNEQFF
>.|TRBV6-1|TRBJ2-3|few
TGTGCCAGCAGGCTCAACAGGGCCCTGAGCACAGATACGCAGTATTTT
CASRLNRALSTDTQYF
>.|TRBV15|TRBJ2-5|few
TGTGCCACCAGCAGAGACAGCTCAAGGACCCAGTACTTC
CATSRDSSRTQYF
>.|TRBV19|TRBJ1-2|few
TGTGCCAGTAGTCGCGCAGCTAACTATGGCTACACCTTC
CASSRAANYGYTF
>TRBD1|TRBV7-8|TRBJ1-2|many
TGTGCCAGCAGCTCAGGGGACAGGGCTAGTTACGGCTACACCTTC
CASSSGDRASYGYTF
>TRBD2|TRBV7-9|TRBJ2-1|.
TGTGCCAGCAGCGCGACTAGCGGGGCGGTGTCGGATGAGCAGTTCTTC
CASSATSGAVSDEQFF
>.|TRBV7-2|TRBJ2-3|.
TGTGCCAGCAGCCCATCGCCTCATACGCAGTATTTT
CASSPSPHTQYF
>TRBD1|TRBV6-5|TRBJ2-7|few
TGTGCCAGCAGTGGTTGGGACAGGGTTTACGAGCAGTACTTC
CASSGWDRVYEQYF
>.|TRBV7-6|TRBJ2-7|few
TGTGCCAGCAGCTTAGATTTGGGATTGCGCTACGAGCAGTACTTC
CASSLDLGLRYEQYF
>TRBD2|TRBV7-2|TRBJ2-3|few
TGTGCCAGCAGCTTAAAGGGTGCGGGGGGGTACAGAGATACGCAGTATTTT
CASSLKGAGGYRDTQYF
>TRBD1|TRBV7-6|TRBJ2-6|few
TGTGCCAGCAGCTCGGGGACAGTCTCTGGGGCCAACGTCCTGACTTTC
CASSSGTVSGANVLTF
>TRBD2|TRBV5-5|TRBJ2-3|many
TGTGCCAGCAGCACCGGGACTACCCTCCTCTCAGATACGCAGTATTTT
CASSTGTTLLSDTQYF
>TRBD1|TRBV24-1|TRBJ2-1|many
TGTGCCACCAGTGACACCGGACAGGGCCATGAGCAGTTCTTC
CATSDTGQGHEQFF
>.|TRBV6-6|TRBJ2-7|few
TGTGCCAGCAGTTATGACAACCCCACGTCCTACGAGCAGTACTTC
CASSYDNPTSYEQYF
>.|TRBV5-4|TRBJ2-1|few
TGTGCCAGCAGCGGGGACTTGAGCTCCTACAATGAGCAGTTCTTC
CASSGDLSSYNEQFF
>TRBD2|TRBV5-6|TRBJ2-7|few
TGTGCCAGCAGTCGTCCGGGGGGGAGCGAGCAGTACTTC
CASSRPGGSEQYF
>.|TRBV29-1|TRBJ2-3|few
TGCAGCGCCCAGAGATCAGATACGCAGTATTTT
CSAQRSDTQYF
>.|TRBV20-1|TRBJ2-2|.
TGCAGTGCTAGACCGCCAGGGGGGTTGGCGGCCACCGGGGAGCTGTTTTTT
CSARPPGGLAATGELFF
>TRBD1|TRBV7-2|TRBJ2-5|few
TGTGCCAGCAGCGGCTACAGGGGCCAAGAGACCCAGTACTTC
CASSGYRGQETQYF
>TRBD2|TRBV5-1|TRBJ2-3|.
TGCGCCAGCAGCTTGTCCTTAGCGGGGGTCACAGATACGCAGTATTTT
CASSLSLAGVTDTQYF
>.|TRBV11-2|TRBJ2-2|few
TGTGCCAGCAGCTTAGTTGTTCCGGAGCTCCTGCGTTACACCGGGGAGCTGTTTTTT
CASSLVVPELLRYTGELFF
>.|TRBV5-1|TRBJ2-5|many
TGCGCCAGCAGCTTGGTCCAGGGAAGAGAGACCCAGTACTTC
CASSLVQGRETQYF
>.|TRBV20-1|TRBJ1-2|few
TGCAGTGCTCGGGGCGTTGGGGGCGGCTACACCTTC
CSARGVGGGYTF
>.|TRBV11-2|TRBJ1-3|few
TGTGCCAGCAGCTACGGAGTGGGGACTAGAAACACCATATATTTT
CASSYGVGTRNTIYF
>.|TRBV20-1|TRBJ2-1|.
TGCAGTGCTAGAGGAGGGACACTCAATGAGCAGTTCTTC
CSARGGTLNEQFF
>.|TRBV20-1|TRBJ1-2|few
TGCAGTGCTAGACTCGAAAGGGGGGGCTATGGCTACACCTTC
CSARLERGGYGYTF
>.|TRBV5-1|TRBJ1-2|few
TGCGCCAGCAGCCCGACCCCAGGTCGAAACTATGGCTACACCTTC
CASSPTPGRNYGYTF
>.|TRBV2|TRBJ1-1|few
TGTGCCAGGAAACGGGACGGGAACACTGAAGCTTTCTTT
CARKRDGNTEAFF
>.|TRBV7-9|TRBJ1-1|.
TGTGCCAGCAGCTTATCTAAATACACTGAAGCTTTCTTT
CASSLSKYTEAFF
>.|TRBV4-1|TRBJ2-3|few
TGCGCCAGCAGCTACCCCCCGGCAGGGCGGACCACAGATACGCAGTATTTT
CASSYPPAGRTTDTQYF
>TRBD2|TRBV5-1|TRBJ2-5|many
TGCGCCAGCAGCACCGAGCGGGGGGAAGAGACCCAGTACTTC
CASSTERGEETQYF
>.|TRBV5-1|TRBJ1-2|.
TGCGCCAGCAGCGTCGAAGGCAAGGGACATGGCTACACCTTC
CASSVEGKGHGYTF
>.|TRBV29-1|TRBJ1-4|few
TGCAGCGTGAAACAGGGCACTAATGAAAAACTGTTTTTT
CSVKQGTNEKLFF
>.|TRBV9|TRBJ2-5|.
TGTGCCAGCAGCGCCGCTCCCGGGGACGAGACCCAGTACTTC
CASSAAPGDETQYF
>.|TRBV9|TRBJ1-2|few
TGTGCCAGCAGCGTTTTCCCGGGACTCTACACCTTC
CASSVFPGLYTF
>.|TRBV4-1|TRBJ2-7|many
TGCGCCAGCAGCCACCCCGGGCAGCAGGGCCGCCTCTACGAGCAGTACTTC
CASSHPGQQGRLYEQYF
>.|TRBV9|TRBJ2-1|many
TGTGCCAGCAGCGTAGCTAGCCTGAGCTCCTACAATGAGCAGTTCTTC
CASSVASLSSYNEQFF
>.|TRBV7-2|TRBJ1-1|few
TGTGCCAGCAGCCCCATGTTTGGGACCGGGACGGGGAACACTGAAGCTTTCTTT
CASSPMFGTGTGNTEAFF
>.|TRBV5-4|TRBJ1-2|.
TGTGCCAGCAGCCAGGACACTTATGGCTACACCTTC
CASSQDTYGYTF
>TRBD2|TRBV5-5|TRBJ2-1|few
TGTGCCAGCAGGAGGACCCCGGGGGGACGCAATGAGCAGTTCTTC
CASRRTPGGRNEQFF
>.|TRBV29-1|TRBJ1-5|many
TGCAGCGTTGAAGAGGGAAATAGCAATCAGCCCCAGCATTTT
CSVEEGNSNQPQHF
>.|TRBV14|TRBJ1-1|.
TGTGCCAGCAGCCAATCTAGGGGATACACTGAAGCTTTCTTT
CASSQSRGYTEAFF
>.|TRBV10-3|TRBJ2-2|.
TGTGCCATCAGCCCAGATTTGGGCAGGGGTAAAGGCGGGGAGCTGTTTTTT
CAISPDLGRGKGGELFF
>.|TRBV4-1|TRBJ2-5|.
TGCGCCAGCAGCCAAGGACTATTGGGAGAGACCCAGTACTTC
CASSQGLLGETQYF
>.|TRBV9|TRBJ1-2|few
TGTGCCAGCAGCGGCAGGGGTTTGGCTGGTGGCTACACCTTC
CASSGRGLAGGYTF
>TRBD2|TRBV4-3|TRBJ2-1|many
TGCGCCAGCAGCCAAGATCCCGGGACTAGCGGGGCTTACAATGAGCAGTTCTTC
CASSQDPGTSGAYNEQFF
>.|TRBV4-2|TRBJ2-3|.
TGTGCCAGCAGCCAAGATCTGCCAGGCCCTAAAGATACGCAGTATTTT
CASSQDLPGPKDTQYF
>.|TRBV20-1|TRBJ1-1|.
TGCAGTGCGCCCCGAGGGGGGGAGGGGAACACTGAAGCTTTCTTT
CSAPRGGEGNTEAFF
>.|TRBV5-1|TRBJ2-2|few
TGCGCCAGCAGCTTGGACGTTCAGGGGACGGCCGGGGAGCTGTTTTTT
CASSLDVQGTAGELFF